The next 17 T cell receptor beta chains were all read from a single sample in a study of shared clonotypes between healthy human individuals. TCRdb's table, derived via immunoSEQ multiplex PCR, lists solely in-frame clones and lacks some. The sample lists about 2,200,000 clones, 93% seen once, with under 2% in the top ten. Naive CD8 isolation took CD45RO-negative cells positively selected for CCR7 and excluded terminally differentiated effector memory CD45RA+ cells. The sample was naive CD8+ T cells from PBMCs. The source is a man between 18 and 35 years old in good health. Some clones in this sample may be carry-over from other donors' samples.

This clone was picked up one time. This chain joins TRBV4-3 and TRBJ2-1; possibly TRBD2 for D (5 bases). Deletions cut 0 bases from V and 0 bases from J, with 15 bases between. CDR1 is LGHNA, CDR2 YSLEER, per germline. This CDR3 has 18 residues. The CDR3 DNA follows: TGCGCCAGCAGCCAAGAAGGTGTAAGCGGTAGCTCCTACAATGAGCAGTTCTTC. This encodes CASSQEGVSGSSYNEQFF.

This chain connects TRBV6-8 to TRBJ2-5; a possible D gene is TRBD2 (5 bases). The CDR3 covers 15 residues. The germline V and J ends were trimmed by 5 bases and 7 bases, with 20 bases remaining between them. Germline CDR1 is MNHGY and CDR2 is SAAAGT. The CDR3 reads CASSPSGIRLGTQYF. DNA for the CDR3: TGTGCCAGCAGTCCCTCCGGGATTCGCCTGGGGACCCAGTACTTC.

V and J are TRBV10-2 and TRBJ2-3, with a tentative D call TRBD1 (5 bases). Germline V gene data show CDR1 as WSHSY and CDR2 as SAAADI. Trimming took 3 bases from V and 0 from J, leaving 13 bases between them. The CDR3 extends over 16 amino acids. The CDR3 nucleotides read TGCGCCAGCAGTGATTTCCGACAGTTTAGCACAGATACGCAGTATTTT. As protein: CASSDFRQFSTDTQYF.

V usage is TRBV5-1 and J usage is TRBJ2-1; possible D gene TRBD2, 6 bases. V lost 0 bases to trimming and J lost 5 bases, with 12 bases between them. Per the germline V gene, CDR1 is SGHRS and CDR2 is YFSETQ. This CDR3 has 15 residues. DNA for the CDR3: TGCGCCAGCAGCTTGGGGCGGGGCGGGGACAATGAGCAGTTCTTC. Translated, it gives CASSLGRGGDNEQFF.

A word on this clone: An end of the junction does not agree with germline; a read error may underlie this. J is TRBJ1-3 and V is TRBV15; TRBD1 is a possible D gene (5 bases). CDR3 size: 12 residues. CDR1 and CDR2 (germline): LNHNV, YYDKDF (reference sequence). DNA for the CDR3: TGTGCCACCAGCAGAGTAGGGGACCTCCTACATTTT. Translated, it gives CATSRVGDLLHF.

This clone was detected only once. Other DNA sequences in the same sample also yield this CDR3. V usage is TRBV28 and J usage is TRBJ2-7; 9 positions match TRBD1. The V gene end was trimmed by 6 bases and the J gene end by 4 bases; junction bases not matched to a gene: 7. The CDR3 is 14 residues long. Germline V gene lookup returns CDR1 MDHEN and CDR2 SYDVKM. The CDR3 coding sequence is TGTGCCAGCAGCTTGGACAGGGGTTCTTACGAGCAGTACTTC. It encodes CASSLDRGSYEQYF. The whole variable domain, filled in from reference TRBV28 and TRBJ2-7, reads DVKVTQSSRYLVKRTGEKVFLECVQDMDHENMFWYRQDPGLGLRLIYFSYDVKMKEKGDIPEGYSVSREKKERFSLILESASTNQTSMYLCASSLDRGSYEQYFGPGTRLTVT.

This chain's CDR3 is CASSLAVREQFF. The CDR3 DNA reads as TGTGCCAGCAGCTTAGCCGTAAGGGAGCAGTTCTTC. The rearrangement uses TRBV7-9 and TRBJ2-1; D is unclear. This CDR3 spans 12 amino acids. V gave up 0 bases and J gave up 10 bases, with 7 bases separating them. CDR1 and CDR2 (germline): SEHNR, FQNEAQ (reference sequence).

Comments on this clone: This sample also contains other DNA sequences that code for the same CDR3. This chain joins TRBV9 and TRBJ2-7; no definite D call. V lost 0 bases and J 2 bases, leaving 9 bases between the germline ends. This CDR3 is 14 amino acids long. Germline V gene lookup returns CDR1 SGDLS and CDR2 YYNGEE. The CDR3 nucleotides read TGTGCCAGCAGCGTAGGTGGGCAGACCTACGAGCAGTACTTC. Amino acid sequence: CASSVGGQTYEQYF.

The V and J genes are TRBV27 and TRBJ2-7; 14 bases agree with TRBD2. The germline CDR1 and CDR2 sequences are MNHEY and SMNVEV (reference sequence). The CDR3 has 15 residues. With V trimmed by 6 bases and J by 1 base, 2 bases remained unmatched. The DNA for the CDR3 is TGTGCCAGCAGGGGACTAGCGGGAGCGTCCTACGAGCAGTACTTC. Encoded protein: CASRGLAGASYEQYF.

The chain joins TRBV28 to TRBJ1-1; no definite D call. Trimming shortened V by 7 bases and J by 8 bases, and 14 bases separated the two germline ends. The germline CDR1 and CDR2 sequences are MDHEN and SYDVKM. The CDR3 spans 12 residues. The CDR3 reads CASKMGREEAFF. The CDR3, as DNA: TGTGCCAGCAAGATGGGCAGAGAAGAAGCTTTCTTT.

CDR3 residues: CASSLPPEYGGNGETQYF. In nucleotides, the CDR3 is TGTGCCAGCAGTTTACCCCCCGAGTACGGTGGAAATGGGGAGACCCAGTACTTC. This sequence joins TRBV28 and TRBJ2-5; D is unclear. V was shortened by 2 bases and J by 5 bases, with 24 bases between the two germline ends. Germline CDR1 MDHEN, CDR2 SYDVKM. The CDR3 covers 18 residues.

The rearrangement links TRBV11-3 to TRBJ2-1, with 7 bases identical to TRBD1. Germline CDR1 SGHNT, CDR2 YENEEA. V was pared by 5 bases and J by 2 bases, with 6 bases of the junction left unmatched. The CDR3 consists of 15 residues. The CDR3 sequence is CASSPQDRAYNEQFF. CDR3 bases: TGTGCCAGCAGCCCCCAAGACAGGGCCTACAATGAGCAGTTCTTC.

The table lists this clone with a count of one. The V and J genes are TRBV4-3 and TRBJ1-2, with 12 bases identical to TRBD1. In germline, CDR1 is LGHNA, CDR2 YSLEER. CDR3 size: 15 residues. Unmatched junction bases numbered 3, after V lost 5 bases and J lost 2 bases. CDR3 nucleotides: TGCGCCAGCAGCGACGGGACAGGGGGCAACTATGGCTACACCTTC. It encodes CASSDGTGGNYGYTF.

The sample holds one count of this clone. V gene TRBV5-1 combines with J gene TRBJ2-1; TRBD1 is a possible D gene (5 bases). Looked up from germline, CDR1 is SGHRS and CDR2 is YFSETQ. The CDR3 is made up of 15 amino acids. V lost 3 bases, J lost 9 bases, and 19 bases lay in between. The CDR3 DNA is TGCGCCAGCAGCTCAAAACAGGAACTGGTTTTTGAGCAGTTCTTC. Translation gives CASSSKQELVFEQFF.

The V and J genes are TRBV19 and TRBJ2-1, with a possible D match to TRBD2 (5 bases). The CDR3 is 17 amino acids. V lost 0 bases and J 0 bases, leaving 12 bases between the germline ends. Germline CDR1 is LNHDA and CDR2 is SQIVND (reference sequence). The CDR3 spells CASSIDLSGPSYNEQFF. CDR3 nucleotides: TGTGCCAGTAGTATAGATCTGAGCGGCCCCTCCTACAATGAGCAGTTCTTC. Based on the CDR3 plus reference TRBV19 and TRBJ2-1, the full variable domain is DGGITQSPKYLFRKEGQNVTLSCEQNLNHDAMYWYRQDPGQGLRLIYYSQIVNDFQKGDIAEGYSVSREKKESFPLTVTSAQKNPTAFYLCASSIDLSGPSYNEQFFGPGTRLTVL.

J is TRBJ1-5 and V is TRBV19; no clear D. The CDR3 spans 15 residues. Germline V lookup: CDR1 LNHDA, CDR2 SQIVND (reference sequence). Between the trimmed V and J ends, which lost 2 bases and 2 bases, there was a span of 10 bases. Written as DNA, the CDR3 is TGTGCCAGTAGTATAATAGGGAGTGGCAATCAGCCCCAGCATTTT. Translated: CASSIIGSGNQPQHF. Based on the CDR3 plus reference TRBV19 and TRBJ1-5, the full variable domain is DGGITQSPKYLFRKEGQNVTLSCEQNLNHDAMYWYRQDPGQGLRLIYYSQIVNDFQKGDIAEGYSVSREKKESFPLTVTSAQKNPTAFYLCASSIIGSGNQPQHFGDGTRLSIL.

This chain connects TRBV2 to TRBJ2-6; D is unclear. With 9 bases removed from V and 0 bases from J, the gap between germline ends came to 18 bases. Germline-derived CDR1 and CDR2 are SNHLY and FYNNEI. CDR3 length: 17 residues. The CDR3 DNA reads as TGTGCCAGAAGACCCAGGTCCTACGTCTCTGGGGCCAACGTCCTGACTTTC. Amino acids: CARRPRSYVSGANVLTF.